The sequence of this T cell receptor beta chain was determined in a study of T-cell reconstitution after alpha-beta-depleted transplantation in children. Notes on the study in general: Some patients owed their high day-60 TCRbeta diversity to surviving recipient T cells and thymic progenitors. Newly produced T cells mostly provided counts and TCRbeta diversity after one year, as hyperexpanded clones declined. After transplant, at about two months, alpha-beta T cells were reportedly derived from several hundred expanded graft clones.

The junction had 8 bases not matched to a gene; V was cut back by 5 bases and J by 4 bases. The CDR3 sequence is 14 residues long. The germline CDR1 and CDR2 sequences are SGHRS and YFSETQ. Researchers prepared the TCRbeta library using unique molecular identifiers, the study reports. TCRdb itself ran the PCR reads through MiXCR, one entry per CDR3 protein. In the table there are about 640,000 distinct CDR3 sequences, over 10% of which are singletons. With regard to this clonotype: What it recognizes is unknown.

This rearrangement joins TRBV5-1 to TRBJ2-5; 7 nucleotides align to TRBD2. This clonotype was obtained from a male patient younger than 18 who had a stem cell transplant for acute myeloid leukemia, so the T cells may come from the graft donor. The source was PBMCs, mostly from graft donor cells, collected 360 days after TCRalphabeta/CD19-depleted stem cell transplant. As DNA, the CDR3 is TGCGCCAGCAGGCCATCGGGGGGAGGAGAGACCCAGTACTTC. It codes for CASRPSGGGETQYF.